Each of the 8 T cell receptor beta chains below was sequenced from the same sample in a study of graft-versus-host responses after intestinal transplantation. The repertoire was sequenced with immunoSEQ multiplex PCR; TCRdb's copy has only in-frame clones and lacks some. The sample consists of 80,000 to 90,000 clones, around 90% of them appearing once. The antigens for these receptors are not known. Sequencing was performed on unstimulated CD4+ T cells sorted from spleen or lymph node cells, taken before intestinal transplant. Receptors were obtained from a human donor who received an intestinal transplant.

This chain uses TRBV4-1 with TRBJ2-6, with D tentatively TRBD1 (5 bases). Trimming cost V 2 bases and J 4 bases, with 9 bases left between them. From germline, CDR1 is MGHRA and CDR2 YSYEKL. The CDR3 contains 15 residues. The CDR3 spells CASSQRGSGANVLTF. As DNA, the CDR3 is TGCGCCAGCAGCCAAAGGGGTTCCGGGGCCAACGTCCTGACTTTC.

The chain joins TRBV7-9 to TRBJ2-7; tentatively, D is TRBD1 (6 bases). The CDR3 covers 12 residues. Germline CDR1 and CDR2: SEHNR and FQNEAQ (reference sequence). V was shortened by 2 bases and J by 6 bases, with 8 bases between the two germline ends. For the CDR3, the DNA is TGTGCCAGCAGCTTATTAGGGGGCGAGCAGTACTTC. Its protein product is CASSLLGGEQYF.

About this clone: The junction departs from germline at one end; a sequencing error may be responsible. The V and J genes are TRBV6-1 and TRBJ1-4, with 7 bases identical to TRBD1. CDR1 and CDR2 from the germline V gene are MNHNS and SASEGT. The CDR3 spans 15 residues. CDR3: CASNIGQVFNGKLFF. The DNA of the CDR3 is TGTGCCAGCAACATAGGACAGGTCTTTAATGGAAAACTGTTTTTT.

The chain carries TRBV29-1 and TRBJ2-3; D gene unclear. Germline CDR1 and CDR2: SQVTM and ANQGSEA. Deletions cut 8 bases from V and 4 bases from J, with 10 bases between. This CDR3 is built from 11 residues. CDR3 region: CSSKFSDTQYF. The CDR3 nucleotides read TGCAGCTCTAAATTCTCAGATACGCAGTATTTT.

This clone was observed a handful of times. The chain recombines TRBV29-1 with TRBJ1-2, with D unresolved. The V end lost 4 bases, the J end lost 0 bases, and 6 bases lay between the germline ends. This CDR3 region has 12 residues. The V gene's germline CDR1 is SQVTM and CDR2 ANQGSEA. CDR3 in amino acids: CSVVRTNYGYTF. CDR3 DNA sequence: TGCAGCGTTGTCAGGACTAACTATGGCTACACCTTC.

This clone was found once. CDR3 region: CASSPRDYGYTF. The CDR3 region has the DNA TGCGCCAGCAGCCCTCGGGACTATGGCTACACCTTC. V is TRBV4-1 and J is TRBJ1-2; D is undetermined. The CDR3 runs 12 residues. Germline values: CDR1 MGHRA, CDR2 YSYEKL. Trimming took off 4 bases at V and 3 bases at J, with 6 bases between the two ends.

This clone was observed a few times. The V call is TRBV6-1, the J call TRBJ1-1; D remains unclear. There are 13 residues in the CDR3. Germline CDR1 MNHNS, CDR2 SASEGT. With 2 bases removed from V and 8 bases from J, the gap between germline ends came to 12 bases. CDR3 nucleotides: TGTGCCAGCAGTGAACCTCCCGGGATCGAAGCTTTCTTT. It yields the protein CASSEPPGIEAFF.

The chain has TRBV10-2 and TRBJ2-7, with a tentative D call TRBD1 (6 bases). The V gene lost 11 bases and the J gene lost 2 bases, with 19 bases spanning the gap. The V gene's germline CDR1 is WSHSY and CDR2 SAAADI. This CDR3 comprises 14 residues. CDR3 in amino acids: CASKSGQFTYEQYF. The CDR3 DNA reads TGCGCCTCCAAGTCCGGACAGTTTACCTACGAGCAGTACTTC.